This TCR beta chain is from a study of cytomegalovirus exposure and HLA in healthy donors (dated by TCRdb to the late 2010s). With regard to the full study: An earlier analysis of about 560 of the donors reported approximately 260 Gb of sequence data and approximately 120 million unique TCR beta sequences obtained from about 179 million T cells. An early release that covered around 590 HLA-typed donors contained about 300 gigabases of sequencing data and 65 million to 100 million unique TCR sequences. Of the roughly 390 genotyped donors, approximately 82% fell in the genetic ancestry cluster associated with self-reported Caucasian donors. The study aimed to test whether signatures of past pathogen exposure could be identified by cataloging public T cell receptors. The study profiled the T cell repertoires of 500 to 800 subjects by immunosequencing and related them to cytomegalovirus serostatus. Besides the first cohort of roughly 660 subjects, a separate validation cohort made up of over 95 different subjects was used. To predict cytomegalovirus infection status, the study combined high-throughput TCR immunosequencing, statistical association of individual TCRs with disease status, and machine learning. To study patterns of TCR occurrence, a later analysis re-analyzed previously published TCR beta repertoires from 600 to 750 donors and added high-resolution HLA genotyping. Rather than using new phenotypic data, the later analysis identified candidate immune exposures from TCR beta sequences and from how often those sequences occurred across donors. An earlier analysis of roughly 580 of the donors used high-throughput TCR beta sequencing to judge whether each TCR beta V gene segment behaved as functional or pseudogenic. Alongside the repertoire data, information on donor age, sex, ethnicity and CMV serostatus was compiled. A later genetic analysis used genome-wide SNP genotypes for about 55% of the 666 donors, treating that subset as a discovery cohort. Every discovery cohort repertoire had been produced on one sequencing platform. HLA typing covered class I and class II loci at four-digit resolution. Typing coverage differed by locus: A, B, C, DRB1 and DQB1 were typed in about 629-640 donors, DQA1 in about 550, DPA1 in some 600, and DPB1 in around 490. Several DR-DQ haplotypes were handled as single units for association and clustering because linkage in the cohort was strong. On average, 235,054 unique TCR beta nucleotide sequences were sequenced per donor among 398 genotyped donors of the cohort, with about 17% of those sequences being non-productive.

The paper as a whole reports these results and caveats: Around 16 rarely observed V segments, including chromosome 9 orphons, were excluded from the earlier analysis of several hundred of the donors because counts were too low. Broadly in line with IMGT annotations, most TCR beta V segments showed up in productive rearrangements about 87% or about 30% of the time in an earlier analysis of around 550 of the donors. Presence/absence analyses assumed roughly uniform sequencing depth across donors, an assumption that may not hold. Compared with the roughly 720-donor mean, donors in an Asian-associated ancestry cluster had fewer N-insertions in productive TCRs, according to a later genetic analysis. It was suggested by the authors that the approach could potentially be generalized to other disease states and immunological phenotypes. Most TCR sequences were seen in very few donors, while some public TCRs were found in many individuals. Correlated functional status among segregating V segments might reflect linkage disequilibrium, but an unknown experimental factor could not be ruled out. In a later analysis, most CMV-associated TCR beta chains were found to appear HLA-restricted, with HLA associations seemingly driven largely by CMV exposure. Some IMGT-functional V segments, including TRBV6-2 and TRBV6-3, could not be told apart with the 87-base-pair reads, so those segments were excluded. The cohort was sequenced for TCR beta chains only, and without alpha or paired-chain data the features that could be detected were limited. According to a later analysis, parvovirus B19, influenza, CMV and Epstein-Barr virus appeared linked to several top co-occurrence clusters. Because some donors lacked HLA typing at each locus, the association tests relied only on the typed subset. The study gave a list of 150 to 200 TCR beta chains associated with cytomegalovirus. In a later analysis, the rate of TCR association differed among HLA loci, with DRB1 alleles having the most associated TCRs and HLA-C alleles having the fewest. When HLA alleles, especially DR and DQ, strongly co-occurred, TCR associations were difficult to assign to individual alleles. Compared with equally common non-associated chains, HLA-associated TCR beta chains in a later analysis were more clonally expanded and had lower generation probabilities. The classifier was reported to diagnose cytomegalovirus status with high specificity and sensitivity in both the original cohort and the validation cohort. The only immune exposure information available for the cohort was CMV serostatus. A further reported finding was that TCR beta sequences accurately predicted the HLA-A and HLA-B alleles for most subjects in the first cohort. An association between a missense DCLRE1C variant and V-gene and J-gene trimming of TCR beta chains was found in a later genetic analysis and replicated in an independent cohort. At a false discovery rate of 0.05, a later analysis linked some 17,000 TCR beta sequences to specific HLA alleles. A cluster of highly shared sequence variants was judged likely to be a technical artifact of the sequencing pipeline. Three of the identified cytomegalovirus-associated TCR beta chains were confirmed in vitro to be specific for cytomegalovirus antigens.

Including the terminal cysteine and phenylalanine, the CDR3 comprises 15 residues. Solely the CDR3 DNA is kept, with 45 bases framed from the first base. Trimming takes 4 bases off V and 10 bases off J; junction bases not matched to a gene: 9. The germline V gene sets CDR1 to SNHLY and CDR2 to FYNNEI. On this clone: There is no known antigen for this receptor. No base quality values were provided; no much bigger clone lies one nucleotide off.

The cohort comprised under 700 healthy bone marrow donors. All cohort members were sampled while nominally healthy, although unrecorded immune exposures were likely present. The donor tested CMV seronegative and was one of the 352 seronegative cohort members. A peripheral blood sample was collected from each donor, and TCR beta sequencing was performed on peripheral blood mononuclear cells. Genomic DNA extraction from the blood cell samples was performed with the Qiagen DNeasy Blood Extraction Kit. The library relied on the immunoSEQ multiplex PCR assay. The multiplex PCR relied on a mix of 60 forward primers for TCR Vbeta segments and 13 reverse primers for TCR Jbeta segments. The CDR3 region of rearranged TCR beta genes was amplified from genomic DNA with a multiplex PCR assay. Amplified TCR beta libraries were sequenced as 87-base-pair reads on the Illumina HiSeq System. The source study handled its data this way. A later analysis tallied 75 million to 85 million unique TCR beta chains across the 650 to 750 repertoires, and around 9.9 million of those chains were shared by two or more donors. To remove PCR and sequencing errors, raw reads were error-corrected and collapsed into unique sequences using a nearest-neighbor algorithm that merged closely related sequences. Alignment of CDR3 sequences to IMGT reference sequences was used to assign V, D and J gene segments. For a sequence to be retained, a match of at least six nucleotides was required to both a V gene segment and a J gene segment. Rearrangements were classified as productive when the CDR3 lacked stop codons and remained in frame with V and J, and all other rearrangements were classified as non-productive. CDR3 was defined according to IMGT convention as the region running from the second conserved V-encoded cysteine to the conserved J-encoded phenylalanine. The earlier analysis of a few hundred of the donors excluded any sequence lacking an unambiguous match to a single V gene segment. An earlier analysis of fewer than 750 of the donors called V segments functional above 56.7% productive rearrangements and segregating when the between-donor standard deviation exceeded 5%. A statistical classification framework was built for diagnosing cytomegalovirus status from the catalog of TCR beta chain sequences. In a later analysis, V and J genes were assigned by comparing TCR nucleotide sequences against IMGT/GENE-DB human TR gene sequences. Using the TCRdist pipeline, a later analysis assigned CDR3 sequences along with most-parsimonious VDJ recombination scenarios. In a later analysis, every TCR beta chain was defined by the combination of its CDR3 amino acid sequence and its V-gene family, and reads without a unique V-gene family were dropped. In a later analysis, approximately 590 highly shared, low-generation-probability nucleotide sequences were removed to address suspected cross-contamination and a sequencing artifact. For each public chain, a later analysis derived a clonal expansion index from normalized ranks of inferred template counts within each repertoire. A later analysis computed generation probabilities with a VDJ recombination model fitted to out-of-frame rearrangements, and checked the results against IGoR. A later analysis scored TCR-TCR, TCR-HLA and TCR-CMV co-occurrence with hypergeometric tests, applying a repertoire-size bias correction to TCR pairs. False discovery rates were estimated in a later analysis by permuting HLA or CMV assignments 20 times. In a later analysis, co-occurring TCRs were grouped using DBSCAN, with TCRdist sequence similarity added in when clustering inside HLA-allele-positive subsets. Repertoires with fewer than 30,000 or more than 120,000 public chains were left out of co-occurrence clustering, as were four to six repertoires with anomalous nucleotide sharing. TCRdb carries this immuneACCESS record with in-frame sequences only. Its versions omit some clonotypes, under half of them owing to an unresolved V gene in the studies checked, with the rest unexplained. The D gene and trimming were derived from the DNA, and the V and J assignments and clone size from that table. Across this sample there are some 110,000 clones, with less than 80% seen only once. The ten top clones hold 1% to 1.5% of the sample.

What was sequenced was PBMCs. The clonotype comes from a man under 40 in good health and CMV-seronegative. The chain is made from TRBV2 and TRBJ1-6; 8 bases in between match TRBD1. CDR3 reads: CASSARQGRGSPLHF. The DNA reads as follows: TGTGCCAGCAGTGCGAGACAGGGGCGGGGGTCACCCCTCCACTTT. Where the CDR3 stops, the reference TRBV2 and TRBJ1-6 genes take over; the full variable domain is EPEVTQTPSHQVTQMGQEVILRCVPISNHLYFYWYRQILGQKVEFLVSFYNNEISEKSEIFDDQFSVERPDGSNFTLKIRSTKLEDSAMYFCASSARQGRGSPLHFGNGTRLTVT.